The 31 T cell receptor beta chains below come from one sample, sequenced in a study of OX40 agonist ivuxolimab in advanced cancers. The method was immunoSEQ multiplex PCR; TCRdb's version includes in-frame clones alone and lacks a portion of them. The sample carries about 82,000 clones, around 85% recorded once. This specimen was CD4+ or CD8+ T cells sorted from blood, taken in a trial of the OX40 agonist ivuxolimab. Receptors originate from an adult with an advanced solid tumor such as melanoma, head and neck, liver or kidney cancer.

The chain employs TRBV7-2 and TRBJ2-5; D call uncertain. The length of the CDR3 is 13 residues. V shed 3 bases and J shed 5 bases, with 10 bases lying between them. Per the germline V gene, CDR1 is SGHTA and CDR2 is FQGNSA. CDR3 sequence (DNA): TGTGCCAGCAGCTTTCTGGGGTGGGAGACCCAGTACTTC. Amino acid sequence: CASSFLGWETQYF.

Only a few counts were recorded for this clone. V and J are TRBV7-9 and TRBJ2-7; 7 positions agree with TRBD2. The germline CDR1 and CDR2 sequences are SEHNR and FQNEAQ (reference sequence). The J segment lost 3 bases and the V segment lost 8 bases, leaving 4 bases of the junction unmatched. The CDR3 loop spans 12 amino acids. CDR3 nucleotides: TGTGCCAGCCAATGGGGGGGCTACGAGCAGTACTTC. Translated, it gives CASQWGGYEQYF.

The chain combines TRBV9 with TRBJ1-2, with unresolved D. CDR3 length equals 13 residues. Deletions cut 0 bases from V and 4 bases from J, with 7 bases between. CDR1 and CDR2 (germline): SGDLS, YYNGEE. In DNA form, the CDR3 reads TGTGCCAGCAGCGTAGTCAGTGGCTATGGCTACACCTTC. Encoded protein: CASSVVSGYGYTF.

The rearrangement joins TRBV7-9 to TRBJ2-3; unclear D gene. The germline CDR1 and CDR2 sequences are SEHNR and FQNEAQ (reference sequence). Trimming removed 6 bases from V and 4 bases from J, with 11 bases in between. This CDR3 is built from 13 residues. As DNA, the CDR3 is TGTGCCAGCAGACAAGACATCCCAGATACGCAGTATTTT. It yields the protein CASRQDIPDTQYF.

Only a few counts were recorded for this clone. The V and J genes are TRBV28 and TRBJ1-2; the D is unclear. This CDR3 is 16 amino acids long. Trimming stripped 3 bases from V and 4 bases from J, with 18 bases between. Germline CDR1 MDHEN, CDR2 SYDVKM. CDR3 coding DNA: TGTGCCAGCAGTTTTTATCATGCAGCGGGATTCTATGGCTACACCTTC. It yields the protein CASSFYHAAGFYGYTF.

V usage is TRBV2 and J usage is TRBJ1-3, with D unresolved. CDR1 SNHLY and CDR2 FYNNEI come from the germline V gene. The CDR3 consists of 12 residues. The V end was cut by 1 base, the J end by 4 bases, with 2 bases between. In nucleotides, the CDR3 is TGTGCCAGCAGTGAAGGGGGAAACACCATATATTTT. Its protein is CASSEGGNTIYF.

The CDR3 loop reads CASSPQTGGTGELFF. DNA of the CDR3: TGTGCCAGCAGCCCTCAGACAGGGGGCACCGGGGAGCTGTTTTTT. This chain links TRBV11-3 with TRBJ2-2; the match to TRBD1 covers 9 bases. CDR1 and CDR2 (germline): SGHNT, YENEEA. V lost 5 bases and J lost 4; bases outside the gene matches: 5. The CDR3 extends over 15 amino acids.

This chain joins TRBV7-2 and TRBJ1-2, with TRBD1 as a possible D gene (6 bases). Germline V gene sequence: CDR1 SGHTA, CDR2 FQGNSA. The CDR3 covers 14 residues. V dropped 1 base and J dropped 4 bases, with 10 bases sitting between them. The CDR3 region is CASSLVGQAYGYTF. DNA of the CDR3: TGTGCCAGCAGCTTAGTGGGACAAGCCTATGGCTACACCTTC.

CDR3 nucleotides: TGCGCCAGCAGCCAAGAGGGAGCGGGGGTCACCGGGGAGCTGTTTTTT. This codes for CASSQEGAGVTGELFF. The V gene is TRBV4-1, the J gene TRBJ2-2; 8 bases line up with TRBD2. J was trimmed by 4 bases and V by 0 bases; bases with no gene match: 4. CDR1 and CDR2 from the germline V gene are MGHRA and YSYEKL. CDR3 length: 16 amino acids.

The chain couples TRBV7-9 to TRBJ2-6, with 7 positions matching TRBD2. This CDR3 contains 18 residues. V shed 5 bases and J 1 base; nucleotides not matched to a gene: 11. CDR1 and CDR2 from the germline V gene are SEHNR and FQNEAQ (reference sequence). CDR3: CASSPLGGGSSGANVLTF. Here the CDR3 DNA reads TGTGCCAGCAGCCCCCTAGGCGGGGGTTCGTCTGGGGCCAACGTCCTGACTTTC.

The chain joins TRBV6-6 to TRBJ2-7; D gene uncertain. Looked up from germline, CDR1 is MNHNY and CDR2 is SVGAGI (reference sequence). CDR3 length equals 14 residues. Trimming left V 7 bases short and J 2 bases short, with 15 bases between. CDR3: CASKPSTSTYEQYF. The CDR3 DNA reads as TGTGCCAGCAAACCTTCGACATCAACCTACGAGCAGTACTTC.

CDR3 sequence: CASSFGSHRPTEAFF. In DNA form, the CDR3 reads TGTGCCAGCAGCTTTGGGTCCCACAGGCCCACTGAAGCTTTCTTT. The rearrangement uses TRBV7-9 and TRBJ1-1; D is perhaps TRBD1 (5 bases). The V gene lost 3 bases and the J gene lost 4 bases, with 15 bases spanning the gap. This CDR3 is 15 amino acids long. The germline V gene has CDR1 SEHNR and CDR2 FQNEAQ (reference sequence).

The chain joins TRBV28 to TRBJ1-2, with 7 bases that match TRBD1. CDR3 length: 15 residues. V was pared by 4 bases and J by 5 bases, with 10 bases of the junction left unmatched. Per germline, CDR1 MDHEN and CDR2 SYDVKM. CDR3 DNA: TGTGCCAGCAGTTCAACTCTAAGGGGACAGTATGGCTACACCTTC. As protein: CASSSTLRGQYGYTF.

This clone appeared a few times. V gene TRBV9 combines with J gene TRBJ2-7, with a possible D match to TRBD1 (6 bases). V lost 2 bases and J lost 6, with 21 bases in between. This CDR3 comprises 16 residues. From germline, CDR1 is SGDLS and CDR2 YYNGEE. For the CDR3, the DNA is TGTGCCAGCAGCGTCGGCTTTGGGACACGTGGCCGCGAGCAGTACTTC. Residues: CASSVGFGTRGREQYF.

With regard to this clone: At one of its ends the junction is not consistent with the germline gene, which may arise from a read error. The chain has TRBV23-1 and TRBJ2-1; D possibly uses TRBD1 or TRBD2 (5 bases each). TRBV23-1 is sorted into the ORF group, with uncertain function. The CDR3 is made up of 16 amino acids. The DNA of the CDR3 is TGCGCCAGCAGTCATTACTGGGACCGCGTCTACATTGAGCAGTTCTTC. It translates to CASSHYWDRVYIEQFF.

V and J are TRBV7-3 and TRBJ2-1, with a tentative D call TRBD1 (6 bases). Germline V CDR1 and CDR2: SGHTA, FQGTGA. V lost 4 bases and J lost 5, with 9 bases in between. The CDR3 sequence is 13 residues long. The CDR3 spells CASSYRDNNEQFF. The CDR3 DNA sequence: TGTGCCAGCAGCTACCGGGACAACAATGAGCAGTTCTTC.

The V gene is TRBV28, the J gene TRBJ1-4; 7 positions agree with TRBD1. The germline V gene encodes CDR1 MDHEN and CDR2 SYDVKM. CDR3 length: 19 amino acids. V shed 2 bases, J shed 0 bases, and the junction held 12 bases outside the gene matches. The CDR3 here is CASSLGTVLRITTNEKLFF. In DNA form, the CDR3 reads TGTGCCAGCAGTTTAGGGACAGTGCTACGGATTACAACTAATGAAAAACTGTTTTTT.

In regard to this clone: Its ends do not fully match the called genes, so a read error is possible. The V and J genes are TRBV7-2 and TRBJ2-1; tentatively, D is TRBD1 (6 bases). Germline CDR1 is SGHTA and CDR2 is FQGNSA. This CDR3 region has 15 residues. The CDR3 spells CASSLGRGSNNEQFF. CDR3 DNA sequence: TGTGCCAGCAGCTTAGGCAGGGGCTCCAACAATGAGCAGTTCTTC. The full variable domain, in which reference TRBV7-2 and TRBJ2-1 provide the parts outside the CDR3, is GAGVSQSPSNKVTEKGKDVELRCDPISGHTALYWYRQSLGQGLEFLIYFQGNSAPDKSGLPSDRFSAERTGGSVSTLTIQRTQQEDSAVYLCASSLGRGSNNEQFFGPGTRLTVL.

The chain is built from TRBV10-2 and TRBJ1-2; perhaps TRBD1 as D (5 bases). Per germline, CDR1 WSHSY and CDR2 SAAADI. The CDR3 is 13 residues long. The V and J ends lost 7 bases and 3 bases respectively, with 12 bases between them. The CDR3 is CASTLTGDYGYTF. In nucleotides, the CDR3 is TGCGCCAGCACTCTAACAGGAGACTATGGCTACACCTTC.

The V and J genes are TRBV28 and TRBJ1-6; D is undetermined. The CDR3 totals 15 residues. The V and J ends lost 7 bases and 2 bases respectively, with 12 bases between them. Germline V gene data show CDR1 as MDHEN and CDR2 as SYDVKM. CDR3 region: CASTPLRPYNSPLHF. For the CDR3, the DNA is TGTGCCAGCACCCCCCTCCGGCCCTATAATTCACCCCTCCACTTT.

The gene calls are TRBV2 and TRBJ2-7, with 8 nucleotides matching TRBD1. The CDR3 has 13 amino acids. V trimming: 7 bases; J trimming: 3 bases; junction bases outside the gene matches: 5. Germline V gene data show CDR1 as SNHLY and CDR2 as FYNNEI. This chain's CDR3 is CASNRDRRYEQYF. The CDR3 bases are TGTGCCAGCAACCGGGACAGGCGCTACGAGCAGTACTTC. Full variable domain (outside the CDR3, taken from reference TRBV2 and TRBJ2-7): EPEVTQTPSHQVTQMGQEVILRCVPISNHLYFYWYRQILGQKVEFLVSFYNNEISEKSEIFDDQFSVERPDGSNFTLKIRSTKLEDSAMYFCASNRDRRYEQYFGPGTRLTVT.

The gene calls are TRBV7-2 and TRBJ2-7; tentatively, D is TRBD1 (5 bases). Between the trimmed V and J ends, which lost 10 bases and 1 base, there was a span of 14 bases. CDR3 length equals 13 residues. Germline CDR1 and CDR2: SGHTA and FQGNSA. Written as DNA, the CDR3 is TGTGCCACCAAAGGGGTGTGGTCCTACGAGCAGTACTTC. This encodes CATKGVWSYEQYF.

The chain links TRBV2 to TRBJ2-5, with 9 bases fitting TRBD2. The V segment lost 8 bases and the J segment 1 base; nucleotides outside the gene matches: 11. Germline loops: CDR1 SNHLY, CDR2 FYNNEI. There are 16 residues in the CDR3. The CDR3 nucleotides are TGTGCCAGCGGAGGAACTAGCGGGTACGCCCAAGAGACCCAGTACTTC. Its translation: CASGGTSGYAQETQYF. Looking up the rest from reference TRBV2 and TRBJ2-5 gives the full variable domain: EPEVTQTPSHQVTQMGQEVILRCVPISNHLYFYWYRQILGQKVEFLVSFYNNEISEKSEIFDDQFSVERPDGSNFTLKIRSTKLEDSAMYFCASGGTSGYAQETQYFGPGTRLLVL.

The chain carries TRBV27 and TRBJ2-3; 12 positions match TRBD2. J gave up 10 bases and V 6 bases, and 8 bases lay outside the gene matches. CDR1 and CDR2 from the germline V gene are MNHEY and SMNVEV (reference sequence). This CDR3 region has 14 residues. For the CDR3, the DNA is TGTGCCAGCAGACCGACTAGCGGGAGAATTGCGCAGTATTTT. Encoded protein: CASRPTSGRIAQYF.

V and J are TRBV18 and TRBJ2-3; TRBD1 matches 7 bases. Germline CDR1 reads KGHSH; CDR2 reads LQKENI. The CDR3 is 15 amino acids. Trimming at V came to 1 base and at J to 0 bases, leaving 1 base not matched to a gene. CDR3 bases: TGTGCCAGCTCACCACAGGGACAGAGCACAGATACGCAGTATTTT. It encodes CASSPQGQSTDTQYF.

The V and J genes are TRBV2 and TRBJ1-3; 7 bases are a match to TRBD1. The germline CDR1 and CDR2 sequences are SNHLY and FYNNEI. The J segment lost 4 bases and the V segment lost 4 bases, leaving 4 bases of the junction unmatched. The CDR3 is made up of 14 amino acids. The DNA of the CDR3 is TGTGCCAGCAGTGGGGACAGCCCCGGAAACACCATATATTTT. Its protein is CASSGDSPGNTIYF.

The chain employs TRBV18 and TRBJ2-3; no clear D. Germline CDR1 and CDR2: KGHSH and LQKENI. The CDR3 is made up of 13 amino acids. V lost 1 base and J lost 3, with 5 bases in between. The CDR3 region is CASSPLGTDTQYF. CDR3 sequence (DNA): TGTGCCAGCTCACCACTGGGTACAGATACGCAGTATTTT.

This clone was seen a few times. The gene calls are TRBV10-1 and TRBJ2-1, with a possible D match to TRBD1 (5 bases). Trimming cost V 5 bases and J 8 bases, with 13 bases left between them. This CDR3 region has 13 residues. Germline CDR1 WNHNN, CDR2 SYGVQD (reference sequence). The CDR3 loop reads CASSPPGYDEQFF. CDR3 DNA: TGCGCCAGCAGTCCCCCAGGGTATGATGAGCAGTTCTTC.

As for this clone: The germline gene is not matched at one end of the junction; a read error may be the cause. CDR3: CASSLRSRGETQYF. CDR3 in DNA: TGTGCTAGCAGCTTAAGGTCCAGGGGAGAGACCCAGTACTTC. V usage is TRBV7-7 and J usage is TRBJ2-5, with D possibly TRBD1 on 6 matching bases. The CDR3 length is 14 residues. Germline V CDR1 and CDR2: SSHAT, FNYEAQ (reference sequence).

V is TRBV5-1 and J is TRBJ2-2; D is undetermined. This CDR3 has 13 residues. Germline V gene sequence: CDR1 SGHRS, CDR2 YFSETQ. V was cut by 2 bases and J by 5 bases, with 7 bases left in between. The DNA of the CDR3 is TGCGCCAGCAGCTTCGACTTTACCGGGGAGCTGTTTTTT. Protein product: CASSFDFTGELFF.

The chain combines TRBV5-1 with TRBJ2-5; TRBD2 aligns across 12 bases. The CDR3 contains 16 residues. Unmatched junction bases numbered 7, after V lost 5 bases and J lost 2 bases. The V gene's germline CDR1 is SGHRS and CDR2 YFSETQ. In DNA, the CDR3 is TGCGCCAGCAGTCGCAACCTAGCGGGGGGGCAAGAGACCCAGTACTTC. Amino acid sequence: CASSRNLAGGQETQYF.